This TCR beta chain appears in the sequencing data of a study of shared clonotypes between healthy human individuals. Study-level information: Per-donor plates numbered three CD4 naive, three CD4 memory, two CD8 naive and one CD8 memory.

The material for each subset, its genomic DNA, was split evenly across several immunoSEQ plates. Profiled with immunoSEQ multiplex PCR; TCRdb holds only in-frame clones, not every one. The sample lists roughly 700,000 clones; about 74% were seen once. The CD4+ fraction was divided into a CD45RA+ naive subset and a CD45RA-negative memory subset. Sequenced: memory CD4+ T cells sorted from blood. Indicated subset: CD45RA-negative fraction. The clonotype was recovered from a woman in her 30s in good health.

The CDR3 sequence is CASTLRESPYNEQFF. Here the CDR3 DNA reads TGTGCCAGCACCCTCCGGGAGTCCCCCTACAATGAGCAGTTCTTC. The V call is TRBV6-1, the J call TRBJ2-1; weak D call: TRBD2 (6 bases). This CDR3 contains 15 residues. Trimming cost V 7 bases and J 2 bases, with 15 bases left between them. The V gene's germline CDR1 is MNHNS and CDR2 SASEGT.